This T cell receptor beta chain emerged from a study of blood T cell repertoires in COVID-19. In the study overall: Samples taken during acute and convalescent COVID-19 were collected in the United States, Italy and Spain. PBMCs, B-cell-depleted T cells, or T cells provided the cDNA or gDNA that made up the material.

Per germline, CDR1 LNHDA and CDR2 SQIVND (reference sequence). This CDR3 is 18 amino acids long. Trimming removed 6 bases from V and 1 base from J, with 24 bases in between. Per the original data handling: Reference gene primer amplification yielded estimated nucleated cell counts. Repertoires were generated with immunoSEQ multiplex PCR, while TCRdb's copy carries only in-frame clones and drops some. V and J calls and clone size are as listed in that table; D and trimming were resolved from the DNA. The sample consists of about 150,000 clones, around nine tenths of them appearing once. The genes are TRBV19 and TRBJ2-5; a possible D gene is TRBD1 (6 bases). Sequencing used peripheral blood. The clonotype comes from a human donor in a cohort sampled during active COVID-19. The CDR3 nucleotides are TGTGCCAGTAGCATAAATCTAATAGTTGGGGGCCTCCAAGAGACCCAGTACTTC. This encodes CASSINLIVGGLQETQYF.